The text below deals with one TCR beta chain. Its antigen is not identified. Assay used: immunoSEQ multiplex PCR; TCRdb lists only in-frame clones, some missing. The data contain about 21,000 clones, 83% of them seen just once; the ten biggest clones take up around 20%. The sample comes from a study of OX40 agonist ivuxolimab in advanced cancers. Across the study: Patients received ivuxolimab, an agonistic anti-OX40 (CD134) antibody.

Study results and limitations: Relative to CD4+ cells, CD8+ T cells on average had more expanded clones. At doses 0.1 to 3.0 mg/kg, CD4+ and CD8+ clones expanded.

CDR1 SNHLY and CDR2 FYNNEI come from the germline V gene. V gave up 8 bases and J gave up 4 bases; unmatched junction bases: 5. The CDR3 covers 14 residues. This chain links TRBV2 with TRBJ2-1; TRBD2 matches at 10 bases. The receptor was isolated from an adult with an advanced solid tumor such as melanoma, head and neck, liver or kidney cancer. The specimen comprised CD4+ or CD8+ T cells sorted from blood, sampled in a trial of the OX40 agonist ivuxolimab. The CDR3 nucleotides are TGTGCCAGCCAAAGCGGGGGGGCGTACAATGAGCAGTTCTTC. Amino acid sequence: CASQSGGAYNEQFF.